A selection of T cell receptor beta chains follows, all from one sample in a study of cytomegalovirus exposure and HLA in healthy donors. The method was immunoSEQ multiplex PCR; TCRdb's version includes in-frame clones alone and lacks a portion of them. The table records roughly 330,000 clones, roughly 87% of them present only once. What was sequenced was PBMCs. The receptors come from a woman aged 25 to 39 in good health and CMV-seropositive. Each CDR3 is given with its conserved first and last residue. Each record gives: D gene, V gene, CDR3 length, CDR3 protein. A D gene is named only where the DNA matches it firmly.

d_call: TRBD1; v_call: TRBV6-5; cdr3_length: 16; cdr3_aa: CASSYSVLYRGTEAFF
d_call: NA; v_call: TRBV6-6; cdr3_length: 15; cdr3_aa: CASSYRSDYNSPLHF
d_call: NA; v_call: TRBV2; cdr3_length: 12; cdr3_aa: CASIQGGPEAFF
d_call: NA; v_call: TRBV30; cdr3_length: 15; cdr3_aa: CAWSPFSQESYGYTF
d_call: NA; v_call: TRBV7-3; cdr3_length: 10; cdr3_aa: CASSKETQYF
d_call: NA; v_call: TRBV9; cdr3_length: 16; cdr3_aa: CASSVGTSPGSYEQYF
d_call: NA; v_call: TRBV4-1; cdr3_length: 13; cdr3_aa: CASSQAGVETQYF
d_call: TRBD2; v_call: TRBV5-1; cdr3_length: 14; cdr3_aa: CASSLGGSNYEQYF
d_call: NA; v_call: TRBV29-1; cdr3_length: 13; cdr3_aa: CSAPSATTDTQYF
d_call: NA; v_call: TRBV7-9; cdr3_length: 14; cdr3_aa: CASSLDTGGSEQYF
d_call: NA; v_call: TRBV4-3; cdr3_length: 16; cdr3_aa: CASSQEAGGRSETQYF
d_call: NA; v_call: TRBV2; cdr3_length: 14; cdr3_aa: CASSETPDSYEQYF
d_call: NA; v_call: TRBV5-5; cdr3_length: 14; cdr3_aa: CASSFLGADQPQHF
d_call: NA; v_call: TRBV19; cdr3_length: 13; cdr3_aa: CASSMGGLDGYTF
d_call: NA; v_call: TRBV30; cdr3_length: 15; cdr3_aa: CAWSVEIPPQETQYF
d_call: TRBD2; v_call: TRBV6-4; cdr3_length: 14; cdr3_aa: CASSRGLASDTQYF
d_call: TRBD2; v_call: TRBV5-1; cdr3_length: 17; cdr3_aa: CASSLELAGVPPFEQYF
d_call: TRBD2; v_call: TRBV4-2; cdr3_length: 16; cdr3_aa: CASSTTLAGGTDTQYF
d_call: NA; v_call: TRBV4-3; cdr3_length: 13; cdr3_aa: CASSQNHQETQYF
d_call: NA; v_call: TRBV2; cdr3_length: 14; cdr3_aa: CASMGGRVSETQYF
d_call: NA; v_call: TRBV7-2; cdr3_length: 12; cdr3_aa: CASSFQDYGYTF
d_call: TRBD1; v_call: TRBV19; cdr3_length: 16; cdr3_aa: CASSISGTGGSQPQHF
d_call: NA; v_call: TRBV6-1; cdr3_length: 13; cdr3_aa: CASTLLGAGELFF
d_call: NA; v_call: TRBV4-1; cdr3_length: 15; cdr3_aa: CASSRSPTEMVEQYF
d_call: NA; v_call: TRBV13; cdr3_length: 13; cdr3_aa: CASSPGRSNGYTF
d_call: TRBD1; v_call: TRBV11-2; cdr3_length: 19; cdr3_aa: CASSLDGSGQPSSGNTIYF
d_call: NA; v_call: TRBV2; cdr3_length: 12; cdr3_aa: CASSDRGNIQYF
d_call: TRBD1; v_call: TRBV18; cdr3_length: 15; cdr3_aa: CASSLVTGTNEKLFF
d_call: NA; v_call: TRBV11-1; cdr3_length: 14; cdr3_aa: CASSLPGITYEQYF
d_call: NA; v_call: TRBV9; cdr3_length: 14; cdr3_aa: CASSAQNMNTEAFF
d_call: TRBD2; v_call: TRBV7-7; cdr3_length: 14; cdr3_aa: CASSLGAGAREQYF
d_call: TRBD2; v_call: TRBV7-2; cdr3_length: 14; cdr3_aa: CASSLGGGRGEQFF
d_call: TRBD2; v_call: TRBV7-3; cdr3_length: 16; cdr3_aa: CASGTSGGFGTGELFF
d_call: NA; v_call: TRBV11-2; cdr3_length: 15; cdr3_aa: CASSPIPGGDEKLFF
d_call: NA; v_call: TRBV5-1; cdr3_length: 14; cdr3_aa: CASSLGSTNEKLFF
d_call: NA; v_call: TRBV4-1; cdr3_length: 13; cdr3_aa: CASSAPGEETQYF
d_call: TRBD2; v_call: TRBV27; cdr3_length: 15; cdr3_aa: CASSGPSGGYNEQFF
d_call: NA; v_call: TRBV6-1; cdr3_length: 12; cdr3_aa: CASWGGLDEQYF
d_call: NA; v_call: TRBV30; cdr3_length: 14; cdr3_aa: CAWRSGTPSNTIYF
d_call: TRBD2; v_call: TRBV19; cdr3_length: 15; cdr3_aa: CASSFSGSIIDTQYF
d_call: NA; v_call: TRBV18; cdr3_length: 15; cdr3_aa: CASSPTPGLYNEQFF
d_call: NA; v_call: TRBV10-1; cdr3_length: 15; cdr3_aa: CASSESQTDEETQYF
d_call: NA; v_call: TRBV4-2; cdr3_length: 15; cdr3_aa: CASSQVRQKVDGYTF
d_call: TRBD2; v_call: TRBV6-6; cdr3_length: 15; cdr3_aa: CASRGTSGNSYEQYF
d_call: NA; v_call: TRBV27; cdr3_length: 15; cdr3_aa: CASSMLGKTVYEQYF
d_call: NA; v_call: TRBV28; cdr3_length: 12; cdr3_aa: CASSYVPSEQYF
d_call: TRBD1; v_call: TRBV28; cdr3_length: 16; cdr3_aa: CASSLWTGQGNQPQHF
d_call: NA; v_call: TRBV2; cdr3_length: 15; cdr3_aa: CASSGRQAGNTEAFF
d_call: NA; v_call: TRBV19; cdr3_length: 12; cdr3_aa: CASSSGSYEQYF
d_call: TRBD2; v_call: TRBV30; cdr3_length: 13; cdr3_aa: CAISGGARETQYF